This T cell receptor beta chain emerged from a study of cytotoxic CD8 clonotypes in ibrutinib-treated CLL. Background on the study: Response sampling came at median roughly a year of treatment, ranging roughly 6 to 36 months.

The CDR3 covers 13 residues. CDR1 is KGHSH and CDR2 is LQKENI in the germline V gene. The V end lost 5 bases, the J end lost 3 bases, and 11 bases lay between the germline ends. The study, taken as a whole, reports: Sustained-remission and progressing patients had different sampling times.

Notes on this clone: The antigen is undetermined.

Measured with immunoSEQ multiplex PCR; TCRdb has only the in-frame clones, and not every one. The table has roughly 30,000 clones, about three quarters seen once. This specimen consisted of PBMCs, obtained after 36 months of ibrutinib treatment. The sequence derives from a human donor with chronic lymphocytic leukemia. V is TRBV18 and J is TRBJ2-7; possible D gene TRBD2, 6 bases. The CDR3 sequence is CASSGGVSYEQYF. The CDR3 DNA sequence: TGTGCCAGCTCAGGAGGGGTAAGCTACGAGCAGTACTTC.